A selection of T cell receptor beta chains follows, all from one sample in a study of early T cells in non-severe SARS-CoV-2 infection. MiXCR was run by TCRdb on the 5' RACE reads, yielding one entry per CDR3 protein. The table records tens of thousands of distinct CDR3 sequences, under 7% of them present only once. Sequencing was performed on whole blood, taken at baseline. The origin of the receptors is an adult who was a healthcare worker with PCR-confirmed SARS-CoV-2 infection or an uninfected control (not recorded which). CDR3s include the opening cysteine and the closing phenylalanine or tryptophan. The D gene is left open where the match is weak. The listing skips clone size in some rows; elsewhere it reads once, few, many or a size class.

>TRBJ1-5|TRBV12-3/TRBV12-4|NA|NA
CASRQWTRGNQPQHF
TGTGCCAGCAGGCAATGGACAAGGGGCAATCAGCCCCAGCATTTT
>TRBJ2-7|TRBV7-2|NA|many
CASSRGSHRTYEQYF
TGTGCCAGCAGCCGAGGGTCCCACAGAACCTACGAGCAGTACTTC
>TRBJ1-2|TRBV19|TRBD1|few
CASSTGTVTNYGYTF
TGTGCCAGTAGTACCGGGACAGTAACGAACTATGGCTACACCTTC
>TRBJ1-1|TRBV5-1|NA|many
CASSNRDPNTEAFF
TGCGCCAGCAGCAACCGGGACCCGAACACTGAAGCTTTCTTT
>TRBJ2-3|TRBV27|NA|few
CASSLYSVDTQYF
TGTGCCAGCAGTTTATACAGCGTAGATACGCAGTATTTT
>TRBJ1-1|TRBV3-1|NA|few
CASSQGAGAKAFF
TGTGCCAGCAGCCAAGGGGCAGGGGCTAAAGCTTTCTTT
>TRBJ2-3|TRBV10-2|TRBD2|few
CASSLGLAGADTQYF
TGCGCCAGCAGTCTTGGACTAGCGGGAGCAGATACGCAGTATTTT
>TRBJ2-1|TRBV24-1|TRBD1|NA
CATSDYTGTGFYNEQFF
TGTGCCACCAGTGATTACACCGGGACAGGGTTTTACAATGAGCAGTTCTTC
>TRBJ1-1|TRBV5-6|NA|few
CASSLGYTEAFF
TGTGCCAGCAGCTTGGGTTACACTGAAGCTTTCTTT
>TRBJ2-7|TRBV7-9|TRBD2|few
CASSLELAGGDEQYF
TGTGCCAGCAGCTTAGAGCTAGCGGGAGGCGACGAGCAGTACTTC
>TRBJ2-1|TRBV11-2|NA|many
CASSSGTYNEQFF
TGTGCCAGCAGCTCAGGGACCTACAATGAGCAGTTCTTC
>TRBJ1-5|TRBV2|NA|NA
CASRRTYYSNQPQHF
TGTGCCAGCAGAAGAACGTACTATAGCAATCAGCCCCAGCATTTT
>TRBJ2-7|TRBV7-8|NA|NA
CASSLRGSYYEQYF
TGTGCCAGCAGCTTAAGGGGCAGCTACTACGAGCAGTACTTC
>TRBJ2-5|TRBV7-3|NA|few
CASSSTGKETQYF
TGTGCCAGCAGCTCTACAGGGAAAGAGACCCAGTACTTC
>TRBJ2-7|TRBV7-9|NA|NA
CASSLGVVSYEQYF
TGTGCCAGCAGCTTAGGGGTTGTATCCTACGAGCAGTACTTC
>TRBJ1-3|TRBV28|TRBD1|NA
CASVQGDAENTIYF
TGTGCCAGCGTGCAGGGGGACGCCGAAAACACCATATATTTT
>TRBJ2-2|TRBV29-1|NA|few
CSVERGTGELFF
TGCAGCGTTGAGCGAGGGACCGGGGAGCTGTTTTTT
>TRBJ1-1|TRBV20-1|NA|NA
CSARVTGQRLNTEAFF
TGCAGTGCTAGAGTGACTGGACAGCGTTTGAACACTGAAGCTTTCTTT
>TRBJ2-1|TRBV20-1|TRBD2|medium-sized
CSAPTSGAANYNEQFF
TGCAGTGCCCCGACTAGCGGGGCAGCAAACTACAATGAGCAGTTCTTC
>TRBJ1-1|TRBV5-1|TRBD1|many
CASSWMGQGNTEAFF
TGCGCCAGCAGCTGGATGGGACAGGGGAACACTGAAGCTTTCTTT
>TRBJ1-5|TRBV18|NA|many
CASSPGPFSQPQHF
TGTGCCAGCTCACCTGGGCCCTTTTCTCAGCCCCAGCATTTT
>TRBJ2-7|TRBV7-9|TRBD1|few
CASSRDRGPLLYEQYF
TGTGCCAGCAGCCGGGACAGGGGGCCCCTACTCTACGAGCAGTACTTC
>TRBJ1-2|TRBV12-3/TRBV12-4|NA|NA
CASSPGAMPRLNYGYTF
TGTGCCAGCAGTCCCGGGGCCATGCCCCGCTTAAACTATGGCTACACCTTC
>TRBJ2-1|TRBV20-1|NA|many
CSARGLEGYNEQFF
TGCAGTGCTCGGGGGCTAGAAGGCTACAATGAGCAGTTCTTC
>TRBJ2-3|TRBV28|NA|few
CASSFLSGTDTQYF
TGTGCCAGCAGTTTCCTCTCGGGCACAGATACGCAGTATTTT